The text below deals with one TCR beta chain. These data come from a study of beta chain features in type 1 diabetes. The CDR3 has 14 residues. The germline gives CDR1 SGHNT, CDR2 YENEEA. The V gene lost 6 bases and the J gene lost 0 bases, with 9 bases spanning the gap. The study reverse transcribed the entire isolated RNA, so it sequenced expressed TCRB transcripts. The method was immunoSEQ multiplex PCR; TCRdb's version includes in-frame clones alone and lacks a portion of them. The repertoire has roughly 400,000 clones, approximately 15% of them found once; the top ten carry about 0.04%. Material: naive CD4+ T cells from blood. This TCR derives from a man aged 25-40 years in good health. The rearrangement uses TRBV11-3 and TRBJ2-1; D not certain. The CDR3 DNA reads TGTGCCAGCAGTAGTTTGAGCTCCTACAATGAGCAGTTCTTC. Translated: CASSSLSSYNEQFF.